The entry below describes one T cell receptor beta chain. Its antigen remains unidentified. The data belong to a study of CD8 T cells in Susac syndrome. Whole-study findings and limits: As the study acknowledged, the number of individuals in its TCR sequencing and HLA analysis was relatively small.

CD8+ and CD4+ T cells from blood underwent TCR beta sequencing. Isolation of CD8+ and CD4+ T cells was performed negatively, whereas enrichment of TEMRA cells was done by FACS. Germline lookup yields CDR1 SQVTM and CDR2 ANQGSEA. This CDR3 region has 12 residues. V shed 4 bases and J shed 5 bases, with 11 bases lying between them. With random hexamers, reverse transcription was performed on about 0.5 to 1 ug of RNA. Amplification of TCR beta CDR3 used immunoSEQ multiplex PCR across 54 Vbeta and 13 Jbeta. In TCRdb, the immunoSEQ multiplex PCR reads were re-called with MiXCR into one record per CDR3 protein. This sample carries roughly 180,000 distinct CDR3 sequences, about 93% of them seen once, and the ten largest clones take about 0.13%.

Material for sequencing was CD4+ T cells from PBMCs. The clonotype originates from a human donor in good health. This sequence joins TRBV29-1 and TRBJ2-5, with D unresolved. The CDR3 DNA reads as TGCAGCGTTGTACAGATCGGCGAGACCCAGTACTTC. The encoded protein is CSVVQIGETQYF.